These 10 T cell receptor beta chains originate from one sample sequenced in a study of T-cell memory formation after mild COVID-19. MiXCR, applied by TCRdb to the 5' RACE reads, yields one record per CDR3 protein. Of fewer than 200,000 distinct CDR3 sequences listed, over 20% are singletons. Sample: PBMCs or a T cell subset sorted from them (not recorded which). The receptors stem from an adult woman who had mild COVID-19 (a few samples of this study predate the infection). Cell type and time point are not known.

The chain recombines TRBV24-1 with TRBJ2-1; D gene ambiguous. The CDR3 runs 15 residues. The germline V gene has CDR1 KGHDR and CDR2 SFDVKD. Between the trimmed V and J ends, which lost 7 bases and 6 bases, there was a span of 18 bases. DNA of the CDR3: TGTGCCACCAGCTCCTGGAGTCTCCCGGGCAATGAGCAGTTCTTC. Translating gives CATSSWSLPGNEQFF.

This clonotype was observed a few times. As DNA, the CDR3 is TGTGCCAGCAGCTTAGAAGGGGGTTGGGGTGAAAAACTGTTTTTT. This translates into CASSLEGGWGEKLFF. The chain joins TRBV11-2 to TRBJ1-4, with D possibly TRBD1 on 6 matching bases. CDR1 is SGHAT, CDR2 FQNNGV, per germline. CDR3 length: 15 residues. V shed 0 bases and J shed 7 bases, with 12 bases lying between them.

The chain uses TRBV6-9 and TRBJ2-7; the D is unclear. The CDR3 is 14 residues long. The V end lost 5 bases, the J end lost 3 bases, and 14 bases lay between the germline ends. Germline CDR1 MNHGY, CDR2 SVAAGI. CDR3 DNA: TGTGCCAGCAGTCATCAGGTGGCGGACTACGAGCAGTACTTC. Its protein is CASSHQVADYEQYF.

To note about this clonotype: The junction differs from germline at one of its ends, possibly a read error. This sequence joins TRBV3-1 and TRBJ1-1, with D unclear. The CDR3 contains 15 residues. The V gene's germline CDR1 is LGHDT and CDR2 YNNKEL (reference sequence). The CDR3 protein is CASSQVTDSNTGAFF. In DNA, the CDR3 is TGTGCCAGCAGCCAAGTAACAGATTCCAACACTGGAGCTTTCTTT. The whole variable domain, remainder taken from reference TRBV3-1 and TRBJ1-1, is DTAVSQTPKYLVTQMGNDKSIKCEQNLGHDTMYWYKQDSKKFLKIMFSYNNKELIINETVPNRFSPKSPDKAHLNLHINSLELGDSAVYFCASSQVTDSNTGAFFGQGTRLTVV.

The rearrangement joins TRBV15 to TRBJ1-2, with 9 positions matching TRBD1. Per the germline V gene, CDR1 is LNHNV and CDR2 is YYDKDF (reference sequence). The CDR3 extends over 15 amino acids. V trimming: 5 bases; J trimming: 6 bases; junction bases outside the gene matches: 10. CDR3 bases: TGTGCCACCAGCCCAAGAAGGGACAGGGAGGATGGCTACACCTTC. This codes for CATSPRRDREDGYTF.

V and J are TRBV4-1 and TRBJ2-3, with D perhaps matching TRBD1 (5 bases). From germline, CDR1 is MGHRA and CDR2 YSYEKL. Between the trimmed V and J ends, which lost 0 bases and 0 bases, there was a span of 10 bases. This CDR3 has 16 amino acids. CDR3 residues: CASSQDPAGSTDTQYF. Written as DNA, the CDR3 is TGCGCCAGCAGCCAAGATCCTGCAGGGAGCACAGATACGCAGTATTTT.

This clonotype was seen more than once but under ten times. The V gene is TRBV24-1, the J gene TRBJ1-1; D may be TRBD1 (5 bases). The CDR3 is 15 residues long. Germline-derived CDR1 and CDR2 are KGHDR and SFDVKD. Between the trimmed V and J ends, which lost 2 bases and 3 bases, there was a span of 12 bases. In DNA, the CDR3 is TGTGCCACCAGTGATTCTAGGGGCCGGGACACTGAAGCTTTCTTT. Encoded protein: CATSDSRGRDTEAFF.

The CDR3 reads CASSYPTSGREGPGELFF. DNA for the CDR3: TGTGCCAGCAGTTACCCGACTAGCGGGAGAGAGGGGCCCGGGGAGCTGTTTTTT. This chain uses TRBV6-5 with TRBJ2-2; TRBD2 aligns across 12 bases. V dropped 2 bases and J dropped 6; count of bases not matched to a gene: 10. CDR1 and CDR2 from the germline V gene are MNHEY and SVGAGI. The CDR3 consists of 18 residues.

This clonotype occurred a few times. V and J are TRBV7-9 and TRBJ1-1; D is unresolved. Trimming removed 1 base from V and 4 bases from J, with 10 bases in between. Germline values: CDR1 SEHNR, CDR2 FQNEAQ (reference sequence). This CDR3 has 14 amino acids. In DNA, the CDR3 is TGTGCCAGCAGCTTAGGCGGAACATTCACTGAAGCTTTCTTT. It codes for CASSLGGTFTEAFF. The variable domain in full, completed from reference TRBV7-9 and TRBJ1-1, reads DTGVSQNPRHKITKRGQNVTFRCDPISEHNRLYWYRQTLGQGPEFLTYFQNEAQLEKSRLLSDRFSAERPKGSFSTLEIQRTEQGDSAMYLCASSLGGTFTEAFFGQGTRLTVV.

This clonotype came up a few times. The chain combines TRBV3-1 with TRBJ2-7; D remains unclear. This CDR3 is 14 amino acids long. Trimming shortened V by 3 bases and J by 2 bases, and 11 bases separated the two germline ends. CDR1 LGHDT and CDR2 YNNKEL come from the germline V gene (reference sequence). The CDR3: CASSHWEVTYEQYF. CDR3 bases: TGTGCCAGCAGCCATTGGGAAGTAACCTACGAGCAGTACTTC.